This is a list of T cell receptor beta chains from one sample in a study of shared clonotypes between healthy human individuals. The assay was immunoSEQ multiplex PCR, and TCRdb's table has in-frame clones only and misses some. The sample holds under 200,000 clones, about 93% seen once. Sequencing used naive CD4+ T cells sorted from blood. Every receptor here comes from a woman aged 25 to 39 in good health. The CDR3 runs from the conserved cysteine through the conserved F or W. D genes are given only for firm matches. The size entry is marked missing in some rows and otherwise reads once, few, many or a size class.

-,TRBJ2-1,TRBV5-1,-,TGCGCCAGCAGCTTGGAGCTTAGCGGTAGATACGATGAGCAGTTCTTC,CASSLELSGRYDEQFF
-,TRBJ2-6,TRBV7-2,-,TGTGCCAGCAGCTCAGGGGTTATCAGGGCCAACGTCCTGACTTTC,CASSSGVIRANVLTF
-,TRBJ1-2,TRBV18,-,TGTGCCAGCTCACCACCGGGCCAGGGGACTAACTATGGCTACACCTTC,CASSPPGQGTNYGYTF
TRBD2,TRBJ2-1,TRBV5-4,-,TGTGCCAGCAGAATAGCGGGAGGCTCCTACAATGAGCAGTTCTTC,CASRIAGGSYNEQFF
-,TRBJ1-2,TRBV28,-,TGTGCCAGCAGTACCGCGGGTTCCCCCCCTAACTATGGCTACACCTTC,CASSTAGSPPNYGYTF
-,TRBJ2-7,TRBV5-4,-,TGTGCCAGCAGCCTGGCAGTTAAGAGGGCGGAGAACGAGCAGTACTTC,CASSLAVKRAENEQYF
TRBD2,TRBJ2-7,TRBV28,-,TGTGCCAGCAGTGTCCGGCTAGCGGGACCCTACGAGCAGTACTTC,CASSVRLAGPYEQYF
-,TRBJ2-1,TRBV29-1,-,TGCAGCGTTGCATTTACTAGCCCAAATGAGCAGTTCTTC,CSVAFTSPNEQFF
-,TRBJ2-7,TRBV18,-,TGTGCCAGCTCACTGAGTAGGGGTTCCCACGAGCAGTACTTC,CASSLSRGSHEQYF
-,TRBJ2-6,TRBV19,-,TGTGCCAGTAGTAGGGACGGAATCTCTGGGGCCAACGTCCTGACTTTC,CASSRDGISGANVLTF
-,TRBJ1-3,TRBV2,-,TGTGCCAGCAGCGGCAGAACTGGAAACACCATATATTTT,CASSGRTGNTIYF
TRBD2,TRBJ2-7,TRBV6-5,-,TGTGCCAGCAGTTACCTTTCTAGCGGGAGCAGCGAGCAGTACTTC,CASSYLSSGSSEQYF
-,TRBJ2-1,TRBV10-3,-,TGTGCCATCAGTGAGGACAGACCAGCCTACAATGAGCAGTTCTTC,CAISEDRPAYNEQFF
-,TRBJ1-5,TRBV27,-,TGTGCCAGCAGTTTACAAGTTAATAGCAATCAGCCCCAGCATTTT,CASSLQVNSNQPQHF
-,TRBJ1-1,TRBV7-9,-,TGTGCCAGCAGCTTAGAACACACGAACACTGAAGCTTTCTTT,CASSLEHTNTEAFF
-,TRBJ2-2,TRBV5-1,-,TGCGCCAGCAGCTTGTTCTCGGACACCGGGGAGCTGTTTTTT,CASSLFSDTGELFF
-,TRBJ2-7,TRBV2,-,TGTGCCAGCAGGGGACTTTTCGAGGGCTACGAGCAGTACTTC,CASRGLFEGYEQYF
TRBD1,TRBJ2-3,TRBV19,-,TGTGCCAGTAGTTTCAACAGGGGGGGCACAGATACGCAGTATTTT,CASSFNRGGTDTQYF
-,TRBJ2-1,TRBV4-1,-,TGCGCCAGCAGCCAAACTAGGGGGGAGGCGGAGTTCTTC,CASSQTRGEAEFF
-,TRBJ1-5,TRBV4-1,-,TGCGCCAGCAGCCAAGGTTGGTCAGGGAAACAGCCCCAGCATTTT,CASSQGWSGKQPQHF
-,TRBJ2-7,TRBV6-5,-,TGTGCCAGCAGTTACGCCTCCGGGACATCTTTCTACGAGCAGTACTTC,CASSYASGTSFYEQYF
-,TRBJ2-5,TRBV5-4,-,TGTGCCAGCAGCACCGCCCAAGAGACCCAGTACTTC,CASSTAQETQYF
-,TRBJ1-1,TRBV2,-,TGTGCCAGCAGTGACCGGGAGGATAACACTGAAGCTTTCTTT,CASSDREDNTEAFF
-,TRBJ1-1,TRBV28,-,TGTGCCAGCAGTTATTGGGCAGCTGAAGCTTTCTTT,CASSYWAAEAFF
-,TRBJ2-7,TRBV28,-,TGTGCCAGCAGACAACACTACGAGCAGTACTTC,CASRQHYEQYF
TRBD2,TRBJ2-1,TRBV9,-,TGTGCCAGCAGCACAGGACTAGCCGGTGAGCAGTTCTTC,CASSTGLAGEQFF
TRBD1,TRBJ2-7,TRBV5-5,-,TGTGCCAGCAGCTGGGACAGGGGCTACTCCTACGAGCAGTACTTC,CASSWDRGYSYEQYF
-,TRBJ1-1,TRBV28,-,TGTGCCATTAGTAGCCCGGGACATCAGAACACTGAAGCTTTCTTT,CAISSPGHQNTEAFF
-,TRBJ2-5,TRBV5-1,-,TGCGCCAGCAGCGCCGTGTACCAAGAGACCCAGTACTTC,CASSAVYQETQYF
-,TRBJ2-7,TRBV19,-,TGTGCCAGTAGTATGCTCGGGACAAGGGGGTACGAGCAGTACTTC,CASSMLGTRGYEQYF
-,TRBJ1-2,TRBV5-4,-,TGTGCCAGCAGCTTGGGGACAGCGGACTATGGCTACACCTTC,CASSLGTADYGYTF
TRBD2,TRBJ2-7,TRBV28,-,TGTGCCAGCAGTGTAAAGGTTTGGAGCGGGAGAAGCTACGAGCAGTACTTC,CASSVKVWSGRSYEQYF
-,TRBJ2-7,TRBV2,-,TGTGCCAGCAGTCGGATGGACCTCAGCTCCTACGAGCAGTACTTC,CASSRMDLSSYEQYF
-,TRBJ1-2,TRBV28,-,TGTGCCAGCAGTTCGACTCTCGAGGTTGGCTACACCTTC,CASSSTLEVGYTF
TRBD2,TRBJ2-7,TRBV4-2,-,TGTGCCAGCAGCCGGAATCATGAGGGACTAGCGGGATCTTCCTACGAGCAGTACTTC,CASSRNHEGLAGSSYEQYF
-,TRBJ1-1,TRBV5-1,-,TGCGCCAGCAGCTTGGGTGTGGGTGGAGCTTTCTTT,CASSLGVGGAFF
-,TRBJ2-7,TRBV5-5,-,TGTGCCAGCAGCTTTTGGGACAAGGACGAGCAGTACTTC,CASSFWDKDEQYF
-,TRBJ1-5,TRBV19,-,TGTGCCAGTAGTAAGGGGGGGCAGAGGATAAGTAGCAATCAGCCCCAGCATTTT,CASSKGGQRISSNQPQHF
TRBD1,TRBJ1-5,TRBV7-8,-,TGTGCCAGCAGCTTTTCGAACAGGGGCGGCAATCAGCCCCAGCATTTT,CASSFSNRGGNQPQHF
-,TRBJ2-7,TRBV2,-,TGTGCCAGCTCGGGGGACTCGCCTGCCTACGAGCAGTACTTC,CASSGDSPAYEQYF
-,TRBJ1-1,TRBV28,-,TGTGCCAGCAGTTTCCTTATTATGAACACTGAAGCTTTCTTT,CASSFLIMNTEAFF
TRBD1,TRBJ2-1,TRBV6-5,-,TGTGCCAGTCGCTCCGACAGGGGGAGCTACAATGAGCAGTTCTTC,CASRSDRGSYNEQFF
TRBD1,TRBJ1-1,TRBV9,-,TGTGCCAGCAGCGTAGCCAGGGGGCGTACGAACACTGAAGCTTTCTTT,CASSVARGRTNTEAFF
TRBD2,TRBJ2-3,TRBV11-2,-,TGTGCCAGCAGGTTACTAGCGGGAGAAGCAGATACGCAGTATTTT,CASRLLAGEADTQYF
-,TRBJ1-3,TRBV27,-,TGTGCCAGCAGACCTCAGGGCCCCACTGGAAACACCATATATTTT,CASRPQGPTGNTIYF
-,TRBJ2-7,TRBV27,-,TGTGCCAGCAGTTATAGACTAACCTACGAGCAGTACTTC,CASSYRLTYEQYF
-,TRBJ1-4,TRBV2,-,TGTGCCAGCAGTAGGACGCGTGAAAAACTGTTTTTT,CASSRTREKLFF
TRBD1,TRBJ2-1,TRBV28,-,TGTGCCAGCAGTTACCCCGAGGACAGGGGTGGTGATGAGCAGTTCTTC,CASSYPEDRGGDEQFF
-,TRBJ1-4,TRBV9,few,TGTGCCAGCAGCGCGACGGGGGACAATGAAAAACTGTTTTTT,CASSATGDNEKLFF
TRBD2,TRBJ2-7,TRBV7-8,-,TGTGCCAGCAGCCCACGGACTAGCGTCTACGAGCAGTACTTC,CASSPRTSVYEQYF
-,TRBJ1-2,TRBV2,-,TGTGCCAGCAGTGAAGATATGGACTATGGCTACACCTTC,CASSEDMDYGYTF
TRBD1,TRBJ1-2,TRBV27,-,TGTGCCAGCAGTCCCGCCGGGACAGGGATCTTTTCTAGGGGCTACACCTTC,CASSPAGTGIFSRGYTF
TRBD2,TRBJ2-7,TRBV27,-,TGTGCCAGCAGTTTAGGGGCTAGCGGAGCTTACGAGCAGTACTTC,CASSLGASGAYEQYF
-,TRBJ2-7,TRBV5-5,once,TGTGCCAGCAGCTGGGACGGTTCACCCTACGAGCAGTACTTC,CASSWDGSPYEQYF
TRBD1,TRBJ2-3,TRBV28,-,TGTGCCAGCAGTACCCCGGGACAGGGCACAGATACGCAGTATTTT,CASSTPGQGTDTQYF